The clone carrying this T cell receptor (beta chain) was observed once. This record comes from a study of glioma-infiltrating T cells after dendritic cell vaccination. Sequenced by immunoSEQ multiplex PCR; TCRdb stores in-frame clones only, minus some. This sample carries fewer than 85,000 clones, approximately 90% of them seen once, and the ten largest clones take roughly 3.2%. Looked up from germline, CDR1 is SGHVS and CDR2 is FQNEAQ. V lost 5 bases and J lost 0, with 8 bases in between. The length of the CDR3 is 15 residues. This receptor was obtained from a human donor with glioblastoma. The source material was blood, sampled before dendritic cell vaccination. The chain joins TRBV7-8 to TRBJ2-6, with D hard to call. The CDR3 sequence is CASSRSGSGANVLTF. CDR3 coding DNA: TGTGCCAGCAGCCGGTCCGGCTCTGGGGCCAACGTCCTGACTTTC.